Listed here are 20 T cell receptor beta chains from one sample, sequenced in a study of blood T cell repertoires in COVID-19. TCRdb's copy holds only in-frame clones and misses some; the assay was immunoSEQ multiplex PCR. Among some 170,000 clones listed, approximately 93% were seen once. The sample was peripheral blood. The receptors stem from a woman in her sixties with COVID-19, enrolled during active disease.

This clone was counted once. V gene TRBV9 combines with J gene TRBJ1-2; the D gene is possibly TRBD1 (6 bases). The V gene's germline CDR1 is SGDLS and CDR2 YYNGEE. V lost 1 base, J lost 2 bases, and 12 bases lay in between. The CDR3 length is 15 residues. The CDR3 reads CASSVTLQGNYGYTF. CDR3 nucleotides: TGTGCCAGCAGCGTAACCCTACAGGGAAACTATGGCTACACCTTC.

The chain couples TRBV9 to TRBJ1-2; D perhaps matches TRBD1 (5 bases). Germline V gene sequence: CDR1 SGDLS, CDR2 YYNGEE. The CDR3 contains 15 residues. Trimming removed 2 bases from V and 4 bases from J, with 15 bases in between. The CDR3 loop reads CASSVSEGPFYGYTF. The CDR3 bases are TGTGCCAGCAGCGTTTCGGAGGGGCCTTTCTATGGCTACACCTTC.

This chain uses TRBV2 with TRBJ2-1; 8 bases fit TRBD2. Unmatched junction bases numbered 5, after V lost 7 bases and J lost 3 bases. CDR1 and CDR2 from the germline V gene are SNHLY and FYNNEI. The CDR3 covers 14 residues. The CDR3 coding sequence is TGTGCCAGCACCCGGACTAGCAACTACAATGAGCAGTTCTTC. This gives the protein CASTRTSNYNEQFF. The entire variable domain, with the rest obtained from reference TRBV2 and TRBJ2-1, is as follows: EPEVTQTPSHQVTQMGQEVILRCVPISNHLYFYWYRQILGQKVEFLVSFYNNEISEKSEIFDDQFSVERPDGSNFTLKIRSTKLEDSAMYFCASTRTSNYNEQFFGPGTRLTVL.

The table lists this clone with a count of one. The chain has TRBV6-5 and TRBJ1-2, with a tentative D call TRBD1 (5 bases). CDR3 length: 13 residues. CDR1 is MNHEY and CDR2 is SVGAGI in the germline V gene. V gave up 6 bases and J gave up 0 bases, with 8 bases separating them. CDR3 residues: CASRTVSNYGYTF. CDR3 nucleotides: TGTGCCAGCAGGACAGTATCTAACTATGGCTACACCTTC.

The chain couples TRBV11-2 to TRBJ2-3, with TRBD1 identical over 8 bases. The CDR3 consists of 15 residues. The germline gives CDR1 SGHAT, CDR2 FQNNGV. V trimming: 3 bases; J trimming: 1 base; junction bases outside the gene matches: 3. Here the CDR3 DNA reads TGTGCCAGCAGCTTGTGGGGACAGGGCACAGATACGCAGTATTTT. Translation: CASSLWGQGTDTQYF.

The table lists this clone with a count of one. The chain carries TRBV7-9 and TRBJ2-3; possibly TRBD1 for D (6 bases). Germline V gives CDR1 SEHNR, CDR2 FQNEAQ (reference sequence). V lost 5 bases and J lost 2, with 14 bases in between. The CDR3 is 15 amino acids. The CDR3, as DNA: TGTGCCAGCAGCCGGACAGACTATTTCACAGATACGCAGTATTTT. This sequence encodes CASSRTDYFTDTQYF.

The chain recombines TRBV7-2 with TRBJ1-5; tentative D call: TRBD1 (5 bases). Trimming removed 2 bases at V and 6 bases at J, with 11 bases between. The CDR3 contains 14 residues. Per the germline V gene, CDR1 is SGHTA and CDR2 is FQGNSA. CDR3 residues: CASSLLPDSQPQHF. In DNA, the CDR3 is TGTGCCAGCAGCTTACTTCCAGACAGTCAGCCCCAGCATTTT.

This clone was detected a few times. The CDR3 DNA is TGTGCCAGCAGTGCCACCTTCCCCGGACCCTCGACTAGCAGCAATCAGCCCCAGCATTTT. Its protein product is CASSATFPGPSTSSNQPQHF. The V gene is TRBV6-1, the J gene TRBJ1-5; no definite D call. This CDR3 region has 20 residues. The V end was cut by 4 bases, the J end by 1 base, with 26 bases between. The germline V gene has CDR1 MNHNS and CDR2 SASEGT.

DNA for the CDR3: TGTGCCAGTAGTATTAGCGGGGGGCTGAATTTTGGCGAGCAGTACTTC. Encoded protein: CASSISGGLNFGEQYF. The chain joins TRBV19 to TRBJ2-7; 10 bases agree with TRBD2. This CDR3 has 16 residues. Germline assignment: CDR1 LNHDA and CDR2 SQIVND (reference sequence). V shed 3 bases, J shed 6 bases, and the junction held 11 bases outside the gene matches. Drawing the rest from reference TRBV19 and TRBJ2-7, the complete variable domain is DGGITQSPKYLFRKEGQNVTLSCEQNLNHDAMYWYRQDPGQGLRLIYYSQIVNDFQKGDIAEGYSVSREKKESFPLTVTSAQKNPTAFYLCASSISGGLNFGEQYFGPGTRLTVT.

The rearrangement links TRBV12-5 to TRBJ1-6; 7 bases are shared with TRBD1. V lost 2 bases and J lost 11; bases outside the gene matches: 12. This CDR3 is 16 amino acids long. Germline values: CDR1 LGHNT, CDR2 FRNRAP. This chain's CDR3 is CASGLQQGGGGPPLHF. The CDR3 DNA follows: TGTGCTAGTGGTTTGCAACAAGGGGGCGGTGGTCCACCCCTCCACTTT.

This chain links TRBV9 with TRBJ2-7; 7 nucleotides align to TRBD1. CDR3 length: 14 amino acids. J was trimmed by 3 bases and V by 1 base; bases with no gene match: 4. Germline V gene lookup returns CDR1 SGDLS and CDR2 YYNGEE. The CDR3 protein is CASSVTGTVYEQYF. The DNA of the CDR3 is TGTGCCAGCAGCGTAACCGGGACAGTCTACGAGCAGTACTTC.

V is TRBV6-2 or TRBV6-3 and J is TRBJ1-4; D is unclear. Germline V CDR1 and CDR2: MNHEY, SVGEGT. This CDR3 comprises 15 residues. The V end was cut by 0 bases, the J end by 3 bases, with 8 bases between. The CDR3 DNA reads as TGTGCCAGCAGTTACTCGGAGCGCGCTAATGAAAAACTGTTTTTT. It codes for CASSYSERANEKLFF.

V and J are TRBV4-3 and TRBJ2-3, with TRBD2 matching over 14 bases. The CDR3 consists of 18 residues. Germline V CDR1 and CDR2: LGHNA, YSLEER. Germline trimming cut 3 bases from V and 5 bases from J; bases unmatched to any gene: 10. As DNA, the CDR3 is TGCGCCAGCAGCCATCCGACTAGCGGGGGGGTAAGTAGAGATACGCAGTATTTT. This encodes CASSHPTSGGVSRDTQYF.

The chain links TRBV4-2 to TRBJ1-2, with TRBD1 matching 9 bases. The V and J ends lost 0 bases and 4 bases, in that order; junction bases with no gene match: 6. The length of the CDR3 is 16 residues. From germline, CDR1 is LGHNA and CDR2 YNFKEQ. The CDR3 sequence is CASSQEQPDRGYGYTF. CDR3 nucleotide sequence: TGTGCCAGCAGCCAAGAACAGCCGGACAGGGGCTATGGCTACACCTTC.

J is TRBJ2-5 and V is TRBV7-2, with 7 bases identical to TRBD2. CDR3 size: 15 residues. CDR1 and CDR2 from the germline V gene are SGHTA and FQGNSA. V lost 4 bases, J lost 2 bases, and 7 bases stayed unmatched. This chain's CDR3 is CASSSSGTEQETQYF. CDR3 bases: TGTGCCAGCAGCTCCAGCGGGACGGAGCAAGAGACCCAGTACTTC.

The chain employs TRBV7-3 and TRBJ1-2, with 7 bases that match TRBD1. The CDR3 extends over 13 amino acids. The germline gives CDR1 SGHTA, CDR2 FQGTGA. Trimming at V came to 1 base and at J to 7 bases, leaving 3 bases not matched to a gene. The CDR3 loop reads CASSLKGAVGYTF. The CDR3 bases are TGTGCCAGCAGCTTAAAGGGGGCGGTTGGCTACACCTTC.

J is TRBJ2-7 and V is TRBV4-1, with 9 nucleotides matching TRBD1. The CDR3 spans 16 residues. Germline CDR1 is MGHRA and CDR2 is YSYEKL. After removal of 4 bases from V and 6 bases from J, the junction contained 13 bases not matched to a gene. The CDR3, as DNA: TGCGCCAGCAGCCGGTCAGCCGGACAGGGGCCCCTCGAGCAGTACTTC. It translates to CASSRSAGQGPLEQYF.

The rearrangement uses TRBV7-2 and TRBJ1-5; D might be TRBD1 (5 bases). CDR3 length: 16 residues. From germline, CDR1 is SGHTA and CDR2 FQGNSA. Trimming removed 2 bases from V and 4 bases from J, with 15 bases in between. The CDR3 nucleotides are TGTGCCAGCAGCTTAAACGCCCAGGGCCTAAATCAGCCCCAGCATTTT. Protein: CASSLNAQGLNQPQHF.

The chain carries TRBV9 and TRBJ2-1; tentative D call: TRBD1 (6 bases). Trimming cost V 2 bases and J 4 bases, with 13 bases left between them. Germline V CDR1 and CDR2: SGDLS, YYNGEE. The CDR3 loop spans 15 amino acids. This CDR3 reads CASSVRTELYNEQFF. Written as DNA, the CDR3 is TGTGCCAGCAGCGTCCGGACAGAACTTTACAATGAGCAGTTCTTC.

The chain employs TRBV4-2 and TRBJ1-2; D is unclear. With 1 base removed from V and 3 bases from J, the gap between germline ends came to 3 bases. The CDR3 has 12 residues. In germline, CDR1 is LGHNA, CDR2 YNFKEQ. CDR3 residues: CASSQADYGYTF. Written as DNA, the CDR3 is TGTGCCAGCAGCCAAGCCGACTATGGCTACACCTTC.